Listed here are 21 T cell receptor beta chains from one sample, sequenced in a study of blood T cells in healthy people across ages. Alongside a J-beta primer mix, a sample-barcoded 5' primer served in a second PCR lasting about 6 to 11 cycles. TCRdb re-derived calls from the 5' RACE reads in MiXCR, one entry per CDR3 protein. The sample carries about 840,000 distinct CDR3 sequences, roughly 28% recorded once. The sample also formed part of further work on T cells of mothers and their children.

The source material was blood. The receptors come from a woman aged 40 to 49 in good health.

The V call is TRBV27, the J call TRBJ2-7; a possible D gene is TRBD1 (5 bases). Germline-derived CDR1 and CDR2 are MNHEY and SMNVEV (reference sequence). With 6 bases removed from V and 7 bases from J, the gap between germline ends came to 19 bases. The CDR3 runs to 14 residues. The CDR3 nucleotides read TGTGCCAGCAGGAGGCTTGGGGCACACAATGAGCAGTACTTC. Residues: CASRRLGAHNEQYF.

This clonotype was recorded only once. The chain employs TRBV7-2 and TRBJ1-1, with TRBD1 as a possible D gene (6 bases). The V gene lost 5 bases and the J gene lost 1 base, with 17 bases spanning the gap. This CDR3 is built from 16 residues. Germline V CDR1 and CDR2: SGHTA, FQGNSA. CDR3 nucleotide sequence: TGTGCCAGCAGCGCGCAACCGGGACACCCGAACACTGAAGCTTTCTTT. It is translated as CASSAQPGHPNTEAFF.

This clonotype occurred many times. The chain employs TRBV12-3 or TRBV12-4 and TRBJ2-5, with D unclear. Trimming took 6 bases from V and 1 from J, leaving 12 bases between them. The CDR3 sequence is 14 residues long. CDR3: CASSHRDSQETQYF. CDR3 sequence (DNA): TGTGCCAGCAGCCACAGAGACTCCCAAGAGACCCAGTACTTC.

This clonotype was seen a few times. The rearrangement links TRBV6-5 to TRBJ1-5; D possibly corresponds to TRBD1 (5 bases). Trimming shortened V by 8 bases and J by 3 bases, and 20 bases separated the two germline ends. This CDR3 has 16 residues. Germline V CDR1 and CDR2: MNHEY, SVGAGI. CDR3 bases: TGTGCCAGCTCAATCTCCGGGGCAGGCGTCAATCAGCCCCAGCATTTT. Encoded protein: CASSISGAGVNQPQHF.

J is TRBJ1-3 and V is TRBV28; D is undetermined. V lost 10 bases and J lost 9, with 16 bases in between. Looked up from germline, CDR1 is MDHEN and CDR2 is SYDVKM. The CDR3 spans 12 residues. The CDR3 spells CATQESVGTIYF. For the CDR3, the DNA is TGTGCCACCCAGGAGTCTGTGGGCACCATATATTTT.

This clonotype was observed at least ten times. The J gene is TRBJ2-5, the V gene TRBV7-6; 7 nucleotides match TRBD1. The CDR3 is made up of 16 amino acids. Germline CDR1 reads SGHVS; CDR2 reads FNYEAQ. With V trimmed by 5 bases and J by 6 bases, 15 bases remained unmatched. The CDR3 sequence: CASSVRPGQQGQTQYF. The CDR3 nucleotides are TGTGCCAGCAGCGTCCGGCCGGGACAGCAGGGACAGACCCAGTACTTC.

The rearrangement links TRBV13 to TRBJ1-2; 8 positions match TRBD1. V shed 0 bases and J 8 bases; nucleotides not matched to a gene: 11. CDR3 length: 16 amino acids. Germline assignment: CDR1 PRHDT and CDR2 FYEKMQ (reference sequence). CDR3 in DNA: TGTGCCAGCAGCTTAGGTTTATACAGGGGGGATCGAGGCTACACCTTC. Its translation is CASSLGLYRGDRGYTF.

This clonotype was seen a few times. The V call is TRBV28, the J call TRBJ1-2; 8 nucleotides align to TRBD1. The CDR3 is made up of 14 amino acids. Germline lookup yields CDR1 MDHEN and CDR2 SYDVKM. Trimming removed 3 bases from V and 8 bases from J; junction bases left unmatched: 8. For the CDR3, the DNA is TGTGCCAGCAGTTTCCACGACAGGGGAGGGGGCTACACCTTC. Amino acids: CASSFHDRGGGYTF.

In regard to this clonotype: A much larger clone sits a single nucleotide away, making a read error possible. The DNA for the CDR3 is TGTGCCACCCGGACTAGGGTAGTCTACGAGCAGTACTTC. Amino acids: CATRTRVVYEQYF. The rearrangement uses TRBV6-2 or TRBV6-3 and TRBJ2-7, with 7 positions matching TRBD2. Germline trimming cut 10 bases from V and 3 bases from J; bases unmatched to any gene: 9. Germline lookup yields CDR1 MNHEY and CDR2 SVGEGT. This CDR3 has 13 amino acids.

The rearrangement uses TRBV3-1 and TRBJ1-1, with D uncertain. The germline V gene encodes CDR1 LGHDT and CDR2 YNNKEL (reference sequence). Trimming pared 4 bases from V and 11 bases from J, leaving 14 bases between. The CDR3 runs to 12 residues. The CDR3 reads CASSPPNRRAFF. The CDR3 DNA is TGTGCCAGCAGCCCCCCCAACCGACGGGCTTTCTTT.

The rearrangement uses TRBV11-2 and TRBJ2-1; possibly TRBD1 for D (6 bases). Germline V gene data show CDR1 as SGHAT and CDR2 as FQNNGV. The CDR3 spans 16 residues. V was pared by 4 bases and J by 3 bases, with 16 bases between. The CDR3: CASSSLNRVGYNEQFF. In DNA, the CDR3 is TGTGCCAGCAGCTCGCTAAACAGGGTCGGCTACAATGAGCAGTTCTTC.

This clonotype was counted at least ten times. The rearrangement uses TRBV20-1 and TRBJ2-4; a possible D gene is TRBD1 (5 bases). This CDR3 has 12 residues. Looked up from germline, CDR1 is DFQATT and CDR2 is SNEGSKA (reference sequence). The CDR3 coding sequence is TGCAGGGCCCAGGGCTTGAAAAACATTCAGTACTTC. Its translation: CRAQGLKNIQYF.

This clonotype was observed at least ten times. The J gene is TRBJ2-3, the V gene TRBV10-3; D ambiguous. Germline CDR1 and CDR2: ENHRY and SYGVKD. V lost 7 bases to trimming and J lost 0 bases, with 11 bases between them. There are 14 residues in the CDR3. The CDR3 loop reads CAIKDGSSTDTQYF. The CDR3 DNA sequence: TGTGCCATCAAGGACGGGTCTAGCACAGATACGCAGTATTTT.

About this clonotype: A much more abundant neighbour one base away suggests this may be a read error. V is TRBV7-2 and J is TRBJ2-5; 9 positions agree with TRBD1. The J call may be wrong; the DNA end is better matched by TRBJ2-7. CDR3 size: 15 residues. CDR1 and CDR2 from the germline V gene are SGHTA and FQGNSA. CDR3 amino acids: CASGLLTGGFDEQYF. The CDR3 nucleotides are TGTGCCAGCGGCCTGTTGACAGGGGGGTTCGACGAGCAGTACTTC.

The chain carries TRBV20-1 and TRBJ2-1; 13 bases are shared with TRBD2. This CDR3 is 16 amino acids long. V lost 5 bases, J lost 2 bases, and 6 bases stayed unmatched. The germline V gene encodes CDR1 DFQATT and CDR2 SNEGSKA (reference sequence). CDR3 DNA: TGCAGTGCTGGGGACACTAGCGGGGGGGCCTACAATGAGCAGTTCTTC. It encodes CSAGDTSGGAYNEQFF.

On this clonotype: A much larger clone differs by one base, so this may be a read error. The chain has TRBV18 and TRBJ2-1, with TRBD2 identical over 7 bases. CDR3 length: 14 residues. Germline CDR1 is KGHSH and CDR2 is LQKENI. As DNA, the CDR3 is TGTGCCGGCTCACGACAGATGGGGGGGAATGAGCAGTTCTTC. Translated: CAGSRQMGGNEQFF.

Turning to this clonotype: This may stem from a read error, because a much larger clone lies one nucleotide away. The gene calls are TRBV20-1 and TRBJ2-7; weak D call: TRBD1 (5 bases). The V gene lost 4 bases and the J gene lost 5 bases, with 21 bases spanning the gap. Germline CDR1 DFQATT, CDR2 SNEGSKA (reference sequence). The CDR3 consists of 15 residues. CDR3 residues: CSAKGMNGHIHEQYF. In DNA, the CDR3 is TGCAGTGCTAAGGGAATGAACGGACATATCCACGAGCAGTACTTC.

This clonotype was observed a handful of times. CDR3 bases: TGCGCCAGCAGCCAAGATCTAACGGGGGGCCAGAGCACAGATACGCAGTATTTT. Amino acid sequence: CASSQDLTGGQSTDTQYF. V gene TRBV4-1 combines with J gene TRBJ2-3; D possibly corresponds to TRBD2 (7 bases). The CDR3 has 18 amino acids. Trimming removed 0 bases at V and 0 bases at J, with 16 bases between. CDR1 and CDR2 (germline): MGHRA, YSYEKL.

The chain joins TRBV5-1 to TRBJ1-2; D is ambiguous. CDR1 and CDR2 from the germline V gene are SGHRS and YFSETQ. The CDR3 is 14 residues long. Between the trimmed V and J ends, which lost 3 bases and 4 bases, there was a span of 13 bases. CDR3 nucleotides: TGCGCCAGCAGCTGGAATACAGCCATCTATGGCTACACCTTC. Translating gives CASSWNTAIYGYTF.

This clonotype has more than one count but fewer than ten. The chain uses TRBV5-1 and TRBJ1-4; no firm D call. The CDR3 spans 14 residues. Per the germline V gene, CDR1 is SGHRS and CDR2 is YFSETQ. V was trimmed by 1 base and J by 5 bases, leaving 9 bases between them. CDR3 protein: CASSLSLQNEKLFF. The CDR3 bases are TGCGCCAGCAGCTTGTCCCTTCAAAATGAAAAACTGTTTTTT. Looking up the rest from reference TRBV5-1 and TRBJ1-4 gives the full variable domain: KAGVTQTPRYLIKTRGQQVTLSCSPISGHRSVSWYQQTPGQGLQFLFEYFSETQRNKGNFPGRFSGRQFSNSRSEMNVSTLELGDSALYLCASSLSLQNEKLFFGSGTQLSVL.

The V gene is TRBV7-2, the J gene TRBJ1-5; possible D gene TRBD1, 6 bases. Looked up from germline, CDR1 is SGHTA and CDR2 is FQGNSA. V dropped 5 bases and J dropped 3 bases, with 11 bases sitting between them. The CDR3 length is 14 residues. The CDR3 nucleotides are TGTGCCAGCAGCGTACAGGGACTCAATCAGCCCCAGCATTTT. As protein: CASSVQGLNQPQHF.